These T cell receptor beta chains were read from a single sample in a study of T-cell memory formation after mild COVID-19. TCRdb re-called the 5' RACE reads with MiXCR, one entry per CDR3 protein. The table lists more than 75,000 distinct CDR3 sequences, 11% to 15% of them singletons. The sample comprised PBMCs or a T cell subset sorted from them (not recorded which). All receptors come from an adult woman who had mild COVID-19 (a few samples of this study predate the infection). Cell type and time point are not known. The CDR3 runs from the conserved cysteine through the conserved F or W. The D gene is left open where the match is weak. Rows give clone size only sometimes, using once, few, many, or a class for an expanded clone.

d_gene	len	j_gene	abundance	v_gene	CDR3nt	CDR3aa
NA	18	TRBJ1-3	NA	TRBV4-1	TGCGCCAGCAGCCAAGAAGGGGCAGGGTTGAGCTCTGGAAACACCATATATTTT	CASSQEGAGLSSGNTIYF
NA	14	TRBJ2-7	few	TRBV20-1	TGCAGTGCTAGAGGCAGGGGTCGGGGATACGAGCAGTACTTC	CSARGRGRGYEQYF
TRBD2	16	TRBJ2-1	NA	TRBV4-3	TGCGCCAGCAGCCAAGAAGGTCTAGCGGGAGTCAATGAGCAGTTCTTC	CASSQEGLAGVNEQFF
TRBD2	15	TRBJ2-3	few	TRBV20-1	TGCAGTGCTAGGTCCCAGCGGGAGAGCACAGATACGCAGTATTTT	CSARSQRESTDTQYF
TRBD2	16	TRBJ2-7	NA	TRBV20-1	TGCAGTGCTAGAGATCGCCTGGCGGGAGGCCTCTACGAGCAGTACTTC	CSARDRLAGGLYEQYF
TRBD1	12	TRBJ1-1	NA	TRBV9	TGTGCCAGCAGCGTAGGGGACAGTGAAGCTTTCTTT	CASSVGDSEAFF
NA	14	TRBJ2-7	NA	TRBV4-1	TGCGCCAGCAGCCAAAATACAGGCTCCTACGAGCAGTACTTC	CASSQNTGSYEQYF
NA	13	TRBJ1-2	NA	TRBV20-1	TGCAGTGCTAGAGACCTTTCTAACTATGGCTACACCTTC	CSARDLSNYGYTF
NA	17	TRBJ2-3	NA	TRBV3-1	TGTGCCAGCAGCCAAGATTGGAGTTGGGCTAGCACAGATACGCAGTATTTT	CASSQDWSWASTDTQYF
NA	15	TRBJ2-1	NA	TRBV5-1	TGCGCCAGCAGCTTGGTCTATAGCTCCTACAATGAGCAGTTCTTC	CASSLVYSSYNEQFF
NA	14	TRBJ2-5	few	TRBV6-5	TGTGCCAGCAGTAGCGGAGGGAATCAAGAGACCCAGTACTTC	CASSSGGNQETQYF
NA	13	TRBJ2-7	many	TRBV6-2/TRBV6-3	TGTGCCAGCAGGGACACAGGACTCTACGAGCAGTACTTC	CASRDTGLYEQYF
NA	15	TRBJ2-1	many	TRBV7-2	TGTGCCAGCAGCTTAGGGAGCAGGTCCTACAATGAGCAGTTCTTC	CASSLGSRSYNEQFF
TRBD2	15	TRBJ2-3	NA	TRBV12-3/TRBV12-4	TGTGCCAGCAGTTCGGGACTAGCGCGCACAGATACGCAGTATTTT	CASSSGLARTDTQYF
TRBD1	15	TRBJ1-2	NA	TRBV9	TGTGCCAGCAGCGCTGGACAGGGGGCGAACTATGGCTACACCTTC	CASSAGQGANYGYTF
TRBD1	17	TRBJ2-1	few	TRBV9	TGTGCCAGCAGCGCCCGAGTGACAGGGGGTGGTCGGGATGAGCAGTTCTTC	CASSARVTGGGRDEQFF
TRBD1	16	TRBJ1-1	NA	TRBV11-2	TGTGCCAGCAGCTTCGGACAGGGGGTTGAGGACACTGAAGCTTTCTTT	CASSFGQGVEDTEAFF
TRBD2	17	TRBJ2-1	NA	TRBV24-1	TGTGCCACCAGTGATCCTCGTCTAGCGGGAGTATACAATGAGCAGTTCTTC	CATSDPRLAGVYNEQFF
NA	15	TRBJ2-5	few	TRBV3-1	TGTGCCAGCAGCCAAGATTGGGGGTGGCGGGAGACCCAGTACTTC	CASSQDWGWRETQYF
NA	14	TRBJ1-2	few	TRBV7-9	TGTGCCAGCAGCTTAGACGGGGAGCCAGATGGCTACACCTTC	CASSLDGEPDGYTF
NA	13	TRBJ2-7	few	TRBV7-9	TGTGCCAGCAGCTTAGCCCCTCCCTACGAGCAGTACTTC	CASSLAPPYEQYF
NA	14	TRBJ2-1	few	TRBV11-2	TGTGCCAGCAGACTCAGGGGTTCCTACAATGAGCAGTTCTTC	CASRLRGSYNEQFF
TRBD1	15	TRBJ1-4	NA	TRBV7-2	TGTGCCAGCAGCGCGGGGGACAGAACTAATGAAAAACTGTTTTTT	CASSAGDRTNEKLFF
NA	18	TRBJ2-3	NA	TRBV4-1	TGCGCCAGCAGCCAAGATAATTTTGAAGGGGGGCCCCAAGATACGCAGTATTTT	CASSQDNFEGGPQDTQYF
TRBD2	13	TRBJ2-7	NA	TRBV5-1	TGCGCCAGCAGCTTATCCGGGGGGTACGAGCAGTACTTC	CASSLSGGYEQYF
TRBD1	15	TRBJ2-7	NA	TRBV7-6	TGTGCCAGCAGCTTCGGGACAGGGGTTACCTACGAGCAGTACTTC	CASSFGTGVTYEQYF
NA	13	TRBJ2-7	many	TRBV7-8	TGTGCCAGCAGCTTAGCCTACCAATACGAGCAGTACTTC	CASSLAYQYEQYF
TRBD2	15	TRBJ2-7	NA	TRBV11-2	TGTGCCAGCAGCCAGGGACTAGCGGGGCTCGGGGAGCAGTACTTC	CASSQGLAGLGEQYF